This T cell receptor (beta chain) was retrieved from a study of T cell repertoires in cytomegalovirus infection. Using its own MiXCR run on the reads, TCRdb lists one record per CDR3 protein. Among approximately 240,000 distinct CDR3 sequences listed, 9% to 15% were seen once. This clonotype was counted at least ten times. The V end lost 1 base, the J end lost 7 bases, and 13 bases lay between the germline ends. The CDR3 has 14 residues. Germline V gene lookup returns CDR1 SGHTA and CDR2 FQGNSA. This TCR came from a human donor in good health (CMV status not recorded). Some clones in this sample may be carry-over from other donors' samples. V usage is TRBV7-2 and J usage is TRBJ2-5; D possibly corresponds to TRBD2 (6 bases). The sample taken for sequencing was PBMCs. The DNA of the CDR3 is TGTGCCAGCAGCTTAGTCGTTAACGGGGGGACCCAGTACTTC. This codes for CASSLVVNGGTQYF.